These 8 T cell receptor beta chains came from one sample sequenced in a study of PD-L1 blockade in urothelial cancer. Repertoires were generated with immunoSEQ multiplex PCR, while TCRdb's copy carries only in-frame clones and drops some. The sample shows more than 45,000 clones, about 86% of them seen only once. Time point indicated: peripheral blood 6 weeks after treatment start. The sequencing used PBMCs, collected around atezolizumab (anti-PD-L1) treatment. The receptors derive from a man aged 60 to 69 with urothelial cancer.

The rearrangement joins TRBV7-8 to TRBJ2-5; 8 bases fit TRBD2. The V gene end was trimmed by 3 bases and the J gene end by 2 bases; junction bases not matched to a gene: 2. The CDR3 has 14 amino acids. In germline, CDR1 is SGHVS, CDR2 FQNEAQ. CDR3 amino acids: CASSFERGQETQYF. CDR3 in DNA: TGTGCCAGCAGCTTTGAGCGGGGGCAAGAGACCCAGTACTTC.

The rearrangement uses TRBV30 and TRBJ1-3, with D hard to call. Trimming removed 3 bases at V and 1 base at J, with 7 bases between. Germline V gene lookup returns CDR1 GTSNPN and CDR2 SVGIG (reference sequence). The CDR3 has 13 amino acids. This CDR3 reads CAWRAPSGNTIYF. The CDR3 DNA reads TGTGCCTGGAGGGCCCCGTCTGGAAACACCATATATTTT.

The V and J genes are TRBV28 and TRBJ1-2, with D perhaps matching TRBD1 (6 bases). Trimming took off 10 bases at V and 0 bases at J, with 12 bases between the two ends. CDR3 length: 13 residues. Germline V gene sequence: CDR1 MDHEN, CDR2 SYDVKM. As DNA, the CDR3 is TGTGCCATGGGGGGGGCCCCTAACTATGGCTACACCTTC. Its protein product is CAMGGAPNYGYTF.

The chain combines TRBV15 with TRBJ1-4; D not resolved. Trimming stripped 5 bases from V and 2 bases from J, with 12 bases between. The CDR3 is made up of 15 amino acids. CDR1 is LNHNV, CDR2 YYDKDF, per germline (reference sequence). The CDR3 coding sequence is TGTGCCACCAGCCCGGCGGGGAGCACTAATGAAAAACTGTTTTTT. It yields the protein CATSPAGSTNEKLFF.

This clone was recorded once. Written as DNA, the CDR3 is TGTGCCAGCAGTCAGAATAGGGGAACCGGGGAGACCCAGTACTTC. Protein: CASSQNRGTGETQYF. The chain joins TRBV28 to TRBJ2-5; D possibly corresponds to TRBD1 (5 bases). V shed 5 bases and J shed 5 bases, with 18 bases lying between them. Germline V gene data show CDR1 as MDHEN and CDR2 as SYDVKM. The CDR3 runs to 15 residues.

The chain's CDR3 is CASSFSGQINTEAFF. Written as DNA, the CDR3 is TGTGCCAGCAGCTTCTCGGGACAGATAAACACTGAAGCTTTCTTT. This chain uses TRBV9 with TRBJ1-1, with 7 bases matching TRBD1. CDR3 length equals 15 residues. J gave up 2 bases and V 4 bases, and 8 bases lay outside the gene matches. Per the germline V gene, CDR1 is SGDLS and CDR2 is YYNGEE.

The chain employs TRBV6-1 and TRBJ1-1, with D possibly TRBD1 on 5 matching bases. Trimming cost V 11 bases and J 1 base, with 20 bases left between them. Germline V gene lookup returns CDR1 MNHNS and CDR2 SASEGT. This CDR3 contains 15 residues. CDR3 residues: CAGRPLTEGNTEAFF. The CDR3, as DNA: TGTGCCGGCCGACCTCTGACAGAAGGGAACACTGAAGCTTTCTTT.

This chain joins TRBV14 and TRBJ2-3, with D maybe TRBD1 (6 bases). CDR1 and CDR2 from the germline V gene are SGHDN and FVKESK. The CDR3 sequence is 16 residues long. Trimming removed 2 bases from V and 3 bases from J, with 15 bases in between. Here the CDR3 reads CASSQRRQESTDTQYF. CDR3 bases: TGTGCCAGCAGCCAACGGAGACAGGAATCGACAGATACGCAGTATTTT.